The source of this T cell receptor beta chain is a study of blood T cell repertoires in COVID-19. Overall study context: Acute and convalescent COVID-19 specimens originated in the United States, Italy and Spain. The analysed material was cDNA or gDNA that came from T cells, B-cell-depleted T cells, or PBMCs.

TCRdb's copy holds only in-frame clones and misses some; the assay was immunoSEQ multiplex PCR. The sample has about 87,000 clones; roughly 88% are singletons. Germline V gene sequence: CDR1 LGHNA, CDR2 YNFKEQ. V lost 4 bases to trimming and J lost 6 bases, with 13 bases between them. The length of the CDR3 is 15 residues. Seattle cases were enrolled at active infection and followed longitudinally. The material sequenced was peripheral blood. The chain recombines TRBV4-2 with TRBJ1-6; D might be TRBD1 (5 bases). The receptor was isolated from a woman aged 80 or over with COVID-19, enrolled during active disease. The CDR3: CASSPQGGVNSPLHF. As DNA, the CDR3 is TGTGCCAGCAGCCCCCAAGGAGGGGTTAATTCACCCCTCCACTTT.